A single sample gave rise to the 21 T cell receptor beta chains below, sequenced in a study of neurological immune-mediated disorders. TCRdb independently ran MiXCR on the 5' RACE reads; one entry per CDR3 protein. There are around 20,000 distinct CDR3 sequences in the sample; about 15% occur only once, and about 7.2% lies in the top ten. Material: CD4+ T cells from blood. All receptors come from a woman aged 55-75 years with HTLV-1-associated myelopathy (HAM/TSP).

At least ten counts were recorded for this clonotype. The chain uses TRBV5-1 and TRBJ2-1, with TRBD2 as a possible D gene (5 bases). CDR1 and CDR2 from the germline V gene are SGHRS and YFSETQ. V lost 1 base and J lost 0, with 11 bases in between. This CDR3 spans 16 amino acids. CDR3 sequence: CASSLIVGDSYNEQFF. The CDR3 nucleotides are TGCGCCAGCAGCTTGATAGTGGGAGACTCCTACAATGAGCAGTTCTTC.

This clonotype occurred many times. V gene TRBV12-3 or TRBV12-4 combines with J gene TRBJ1-1; weak D call: TRBD1 (5 bases). CDR3 length: 15 amino acids. V dropped 5 bases and J dropped 1 base, with 14 bases sitting between them. The CDR3 DNA sequence: TGTGCCAGCAGTCCCAAGACAGTTGCGAACACTGAAGCTTTCTTT. It encodes CASSPKTVANTEAFF.

At least ten counts were recorded for this clonotype. The chain uses TRBV20-1 and TRBJ2-7, with a weak D call TRBD2 (5 bases). Germline V gives CDR1 DFQATT, CDR2 SNEGSKA (reference sequence). The CDR3 runs 14 residues. V dropped 0 bases and J dropped 5 bases, with 14 bases sitting between them. The CDR3 DNA sequence: TGCAGTGCTAGAGATCATCGGGGAGTTGACGAGCAGTACTTC. The encoded protein is CSARDHRGVDEQYF.

This clonotype was counted many times. The chain joins TRBV7-2 to TRBJ2-2; tentatively, D is TRBD1 or TRBD2 (7 bases each). The CDR3 loop spans 14 amino acids. V shed 5 bases and J shed 6 bases, with 13 bases lying between them. CDR1 and CDR2 from the germline V gene are SGHTA and FQGNSA. CDR3 region: CASSPSGGAGELFF. In DNA form, the CDR3 reads TGTGCCAGCAGCCCCTCAGGGGGGGCCGGGGAGCTGTTTTTT.

This clonotype has a count of ten or more. The J gene is TRBJ1-1, the V gene TRBV7-9, with D unclear. CDR1 is SEHNR and CDR2 is FQNEAQ in the germline V gene (reference sequence). V lost 6 bases and J 3 bases, leaving 20 bases between the germline ends. The CDR3 consists of 16 residues. CDR3 nucleotide sequence: TGTGCCAGCAGTCCACGTGGAAGTCGTCTGTACACTGAAGCTTTCTTT. The encoded protein is CASSPRGSRLYTEAFF.

This clonotype was counted ten times or more. V is TRBV27 and J is TRBJ2-3; D uncertain. V shed 1 base and J shed 5 bases, with 4 bases lying between them. Per the germline V gene, CDR1 is MNHEY and CDR2 is SMNVEV (reference sequence). There are 12 residues in the CDR3. DNA of the CDR3: TGTGCCAGCAGTTTATGGGGAGATACGCAGTATTTT. The encoded protein is CASSLWGDTQYF.

The chain combines TRBV5-1 with TRBJ1-1; 12 bases map to TRBD1. The V and J ends lost 3 bases and 5 bases, in that order; junction bases with no gene match: 8. This CDR3 comprises 16 residues. The germline CDR1 and CDR2 sequences are SGHRS and YFSETQ. DNA of the CDR3: TGCGCCAGCAGCTCATCGGGACAGGGGGCGGATACTGAAGCTTTCTTT. The encoded protein is CASSSSGQGADTEAFF.

This clonotype was detected many times. J is TRBJ1-2 and V is TRBV5-6; D possibly corresponds to TRBD1 (5 bases). V lost 2 bases and J lost 4, with 21 bases in between. The CDR3 length is 17 residues. Looked up from germline, CDR1 is SGHDT and CDR2 is YYEEEE. The CDR3 is CASSFFGGTTISYGYTF. CDR3 nucleotides: TGTGCCAGCAGCTTTTTTGGGGGGACGACTATTTCCTATGGCTACACCTTC.

This clonotype showed up many times. This chain connects TRBV6-1 to TRBJ1-5, with a weak D call TRBD1 (5 bases). V lost 1 base, J lost 5 bases, and 15 bases lay in between. This CDR3 has 16 residues. Germline CDR1 is MNHNS and CDR2 is SASEGT. Written as DNA, the CDR3 is TGTGCCAGCAGTGAAGGCAGTTCCATGGGGGATCAGCCCCAGCATTTT. This translates into CASSEGSSMGDQPQHF.

CDR3 DNA sequence: TGTGCCAGAAGCAGGGGGGGGGATAGCTCCTACAATGAGCAGTTCTTC. The encoded protein is CARSRGGDSSYNEQFF. V usage is TRBV21-1 and J usage is TRBJ2-1; TRBD1 is the table's D call and was not checked against the DNA. TRBV21-1 is a known pseudogene. CDR3 size: 16 residues.

J is TRBJ1-6 and V is TRBV4-1; no firm D call. V lost 6 bases, J lost 2 bases, and 14 bases lay in between. CDR3 length equals 16 residues. CDR1 is MGHRA and CDR2 is YSYEKL in the germline V gene. The CDR3 DNA reads as TGCGCCAGCAGTCTAAATCTGGTTACCTATAATTCACCCCTCCACTTT. Amino acids: CASSLNLVTYNSPLHF.

This clonotype was detected many times. The J gene is TRBJ2-3, the V gene TRBV29-1; D unclear. CDR1 SQVTM and CDR2 ANQGSEA come from the germline V gene. The length of the CDR3 is 13 residues. The ends were cut back, 5 bases at V and 2 bases at J, with 11 bases in the middle. CDR3 amino acids: CSVPGTDTDTQYF. The CDR3 nucleotides are TGCAGCGTTCCAGGAACGGACACAGATACGCAGTATTTT.

This clonotype was counted many times. J is TRBJ2-4 and V is TRBV2; possibly TRBD2 for D (6 bases). This CDR3 is built from 14 residues. V gave up 3 bases and J gave up 6 bases, with 12 bases separating them. Looked up from germline, CDR1 is SNHLY and CDR2 is FYNNEI. CDR3 region: CASSDNFGGNIQYF. CDR3 DNA: TGTGCCAGCAGTGATAACTTCGGGGGAAACATTCAGTACTTC. The whole variable domain, filled in from reference TRBV2 and TRBJ2-4, reads EPEVTQTPSHQVTQMGQEVILRCVPISNHLYFYWYRQILGQKVEFLVSFYNNEISEKSEIFDDQFSVERPDGSNFTLKIRSTKLEDSAMYFCASSDNFGGNIQYFGAGTRLSVL.

The rearrangement links TRBV6-5 to TRBJ1-6; no definite D call. Trimming removed 7 bases at V and 0 bases at J, with 10 bases between. The CDR3 extends over 15 amino acids. Germline CDR1 and CDR2: MNHEY and SVGAGI. The CDR3 DNA reads as TGTGCCAGCAACAAGGGTAGCTCCTATAATTCACCCCTCCACTTT. It is translated as CASNKGSSYNSPLHF.

This clonotype was observed at least ten times. The V gene is TRBV15, the J gene TRBJ1-5; D gene uncertain. This CDR3 has 14 residues. Germline CDR1 and CDR2: LNHNV and YYDKDF (reference sequence). Trimming took off 2 bases at V and 3 bases at J, with 8 bases between the two ends. In nucleotides, the CDR3 is TGTGCCACCAGCAGACTGGGCAACAATCAGCCCCAGCATTTT. The encoded protein is CATSRLGNNQPQHF.

This clonotype was found many times. This chain joins TRBV25-1 and TRBJ2-2, with 8 bases that match TRBD1. V was clipped by 3 bases and J by 5 bases; unmatched bases: 11. This CDR3 has 17 residues. The germline CDR1 and CDR2 sequences are MGHDK and SYGVNS. CDR3 loop: CASSDTRLDRGTGELFF. In DNA, the CDR3 is TGTGCCAGCAGTGACACCCGGTTAGACAGGGGTACCGGGGAGCTGTTTTTT.

In its sample, this clonotype was seen many times. The chain carries TRBV7-9 and TRBJ2-4; 7 bases map to TRBD1. CDR1 is SEHNR, CDR2 FQNEAQ, per germline (reference sequence). CDR3 size: 14 residues. With 5 bases clipped from V and 6 bases from J, the junction kept 7 bases outside the gene matches. The CDR3 loop is CASSPRDRVNIQYF. For the CDR3, the DNA is TGTGCCAGCAGCCCTCGGGACAGAGTAAACATTCAGTACTTC.

This clonotype was found many times. The chain employs TRBV6-2 or TRBV6-3 and TRBJ1-1; 9 bases are shared with TRBD1. V trimming: 6 bases; J trimming: 4 bases; junction bases outside the gene matches: 6. This CDR3 comprises 14 residues. Germline CDR1 reads MNHEY; CDR2 reads SVGEGT. The CDR3 loop reads CASSSQGAGTEAFF. The CDR3 bases are TGTGCCAGCAGCTCACAGGGGGCAGGCACTGAAGCTTTCTTT.

This clonotype was recorded many times. The chain combines TRBV4-1 with TRBJ2-1; D possibly uses TRBD1 or TRBD2 (7 bases each). Trimming stripped 4 bases from V and 7 bases from J, with 17 bases between. The CDR3 length is 15 residues. Germline loops: CDR1 MGHRA, CDR2 YSYEKL. The CDR3 is CASSPGGGGRNEQFF. As DNA, the CDR3 is TGCGCCAGCAGCCCAGGGGGGGGGGGCAGGAATGAGCAGTTCTTC.

This clonotype was counted ten times or more. The chain recombines TRBV7-2 with TRBJ2-7; TRBD1 aligns across 10 bases. The CDR3 extends over 17 amino acids. The V gene's germline CDR1 is SGHTA and CDR2 FQGNSA. Trimming cost V 5 bases and J 4 bases; bases outside gene matches: 14. CDR3 DNA: TGTGCCAGCAGCCCAACCTCGGGGGGACAGGGGTATTACGAGCAGTACTTC. Amino acids: CASSPTSGGQGYYEQYF. Looking up the rest from reference TRBV7-2 and TRBJ2-7 gives the full variable domain: GAGVSQSPSNKVTEKGKDVELRCDPISGHTALYWYRQSLGQGLEFLIYFQGNSAPDKSGLPSDRFSAERTGGSVSTLTIQRTQQEDSAVYLCASSPTSGGQGYYEQYFGPGTRLTVT.

This clonotype was picked up many times. The J gene is TRBJ2-5, the V gene TRBV5-1, with 8 nucleotides matching TRBD2. CDR3 length equals 16 residues. Germline V lookup: CDR1 SGHRS, CDR2 YFSETQ. V was pared by 1 base and J by 3 bases, with 8 bases of the junction left unmatched. This CDR3 reads CASSLTGGGIKETQYF. The CDR3 DNA sequence: TGCGCCAGCAGCTTGACAGGCGGGGGGATTAAAGAGACCCAGTACTTC. Full variable domain (missing parts from reference TRBV5-1 and TRBJ2-5): KAGVTQTPRYLIKTRGQQVTLSCSPISGHRSVSWYQQTPGQGLQFLFEYFSETQRNKGNFPGRFSGRQFSNSRSEMNVSTLELGDSALYLCASSLTGGGIKETQYFGPGTRLLVL.